Listed here are 27 T cell receptor beta chains from one sample, sequenced in a study of CD8 T cells in ankylosing spondylitis (dated by TCRdb to 2016 to 2017). Library prep was done by 5' RACE. TCRdb lists the instrument as Illumina HiSeq 2500. Clones were called with MiXCR by TCRdb after fastp trimmed the public reads at Q25, and only in-frame beta chains were retained. Here each entry gathers all rows of one CDR3 protein and keeps the most common genes and DNA. The sample table contains 300,000 to 350,000 distinct CDR3 sequences; only one count was recorded for roughly 20% of them. The leading ten clones occupy around 3.2% of the sample. The specimen sequenced was blood, either unsorted or a sorted T cell fraction (not recorded which). These TCRs come from a female donor with ankylosing spondylitis or in good health (not recorded which).

The chain combines TRBV29-1 with TRBJ1-1, with D perhaps matching TRBD1 (6 bases). CDR1 is SQVTM and CDR2 is ANQGSEA in the germline V gene. This CDR3 region has 14 residues. Trimming took off 6 bases at V and 4 bases at J, with 18 bases between the two ends. DNA for the CDR3: TGCAGCGTCGCCCTACAGGGACGGGGCACTGAAGCTTTCTTT. Translating it yields CSVALQGRGTEAFF.

The V and J genes are TRBV6-5 and TRBJ2-5; a possible D gene is TRBD2 (6 bases). V was pared by 3 bases and J by 7 bases, with 15 bases between. Germline lookup yields CDR1 MNHEY and CDR2 SVGAGI. The CDR3 totals 14 residues. Written as DNA, the CDR3 is TGTGCCAGCAGTTATAAATCACCGGAGGGGACCCAGTACTTC. It encodes CASSYKSPEGTQYF.

The chain couples TRBV6-1 to TRBJ2-1; possible D gene TRBD2, 6 bases. Germline V gene lookup returns CDR1 MNHNS and CDR2 SASEGT. V was pared by 6 bases and J by 7 bases, with 19 bases between. The CDR3 has 15 amino acids. CDR3 protein: CASSPLGRSQNEQFF. The CDR3 DNA reads TGTGCCAGCAGCCCCCTTGGGAGGTCTCAAAATGAGCAGTTCTTC.

The rearrangement uses TRBV2 and TRBJ2-3, with TRBD1 as a possible D gene (6 bases). The V end was cut by 2 bases, the J end by 12 bases, with 15 bases between. The CDR3 is 13 residues long. The germline V gene encodes CDR1 SNHLY and CDR2 FYNNEI. The CDR3 sequence is CASSEWGHLFQYF. DNA of the CDR3: TGTGCCAGCAGTGAATGGGGACACCTCTTCCAGTATTTT.

This rearrangement joins TRBV24-1 to TRBJ1-1; a possible D gene is TRBD1 (6 bases). Per the germline V gene, CDR1 is KGHDR and CDR2 is SFDVKD. The CDR3 spans 15 residues. V was trimmed by 8 bases and J by 0 bases, leaving 15 bases between them. CDR3 bases: TGTGCCACCATCCAATGGACAGAACTGAACACTGAAGCTTTCTTT. It is translated as CATIQWTELNTEAFF.

The J gene is TRBJ2-7, the V gene TRBV6-5; D assignment may be TRBD1 or TRBD2 (5 bases each). The CDR3 spans 15 residues. Trimming took off 0 bases at V and 2 bases at J, with 11 bases between the two ends. Germline V gene data show CDR1 as MNHEY and CDR2 as SVGAGI. CDR3 DNA sequence: TGTGCCAGCAGTTACTCAGAGGGGTGGCCCTACGAGCAGTACTTC. Its translation is CASSYSEGWPYEQYF.

V usage is TRBV7-9 and J usage is TRBJ1-5, with a possible D match to TRBD1 (6 bases). CDR1 and CDR2 from the germline V gene are SEHNR and FQNEAQ (reference sequence). The CDR3 runs to 14 residues. V was cut by 1 base and J by 6 bases, with 10 bases left in between. CDR3 residues: CASSLDRVGQPQHF. CDR3 DNA sequence: TGTGCCAGCAGCTTAGACAGGGTGGGTCAGCCCCAGCATTTT.

This clonotype was counted at least ten times. V and J are TRBV12-3 or TRBV12-4 and TRBJ1-1, with a possible D match to TRBD1 (5 bases). V dropped 5 bases and J dropped 1 base, with 5 bases sitting between them. This CDR3 has 12 residues. The CDR3, as DNA: TGTGCCAGCAGTGACAGGAACACTGAAGCTTTCTTT. This sequence encodes CASSDRNTEAFF.

This CDR3 reads CASSELAGVGEQFF. The CDR3 DNA reads as TGTGCCAGCAGTGAACTAGCGGGAGTAGGCGAGCAGTTCTTC. The J gene is TRBJ2-1, the V gene TRBV6-4; 11 bases fit TRBD2. The germline V gene has CDR1 MRHNA and CDR2 SNTAGT. The CDR3 contains 14 residues. V shed 3 bases and J 10 bases; nucleotides not matched to a gene: 5.

The chain uses TRBV20-1 and TRBJ2-7; no reliable D call. The CDR3 sequence is 11 residues long. The V gene lost 4 bases and the J gene lost 5 bases, with 9 bases spanning the gap. Germline CDR1 and CDR2: DFQATT and SNEGSKA (reference sequence). The CDR3 nucleotides are TGCAGTGCTACTCCCCCAGACGAGCAGTACTTC. This encodes CSATPPDEQYF.

V usage is TRBV20-1 and J usage is TRBJ2-3, with 11 bases lining up with TRBD2. This CDR3 spans 15 amino acids. Germline V lookup: CDR1 DFQATT, CDR2 SNEGSKA (reference sequence). The trim removed 3 bases at V and 4 bases at J, leaving 6 bases unmatched. CDR3 sequence (DNA): TGCAGTGCTAGTTCGGCTAGCGGGAGGTCAGATACGCAGTATTTT. Translating gives CSASSASGRSDTQYF.

This chain joins TRBV28 and TRBJ1-1; no definite D call. The CDR3 runs 14 residues. Trimming left V 2 bases short and J 0 bases short, with 7 bases between. The germline gives CDR1 MDHEN, CDR2 SYDVKM. In DNA, the CDR3 is TGTGCCAGCAGTTTACCGCCGGTGAACACTGAAGCTTTCTTT. Translating it yields CASSLPPVNTEAFF.

This chain joins TRBV6-1 and TRBJ1-4; D remains ambiguous. CDR3 length equals 14 residues. Trimming stripped 6 bases from V and 5 bases from J, with 13 bases between. Germline V gene sequence: CDR1 MNHNS, CDR2 SASEGT. The CDR3 reads CASSPQGRNEKLFF. CDR3 in DNA: TGTGCCAGCAGCCCGCAAGGGAGGAATGAAAAACTGTTTTTT.

The V gene is TRBV20-1, the J gene TRBJ2-5, with D hard to call. Germline V CDR1 and CDR2: DFQATT, SNEGSKA (reference sequence). The V gene lost 2 bases and the J gene lost 5 bases, with 12 bases spanning the gap. CDR3 length: 13 residues. The CDR3 DNA reads as TGCAGTGCTAGAAGGACCATTGGGGAGACCCAGTACTTC. Translated: CSARRTIGETQYF.

This clonotype has only a few counts. CDR3: CASSSRPGTAVNGYTF. Here the CDR3 DNA reads TGTGCCAGTAGTAGTCGCCCCGGGACAGCTGTTAATGGCTACACCTTC. The rearrangement links TRBV19 to TRBJ1-2; TRBD1 aligns across 7 bases. V dropped 4 bases and J dropped 6; count of bases not matched to a gene: 14. There are 16 residues in the CDR3. Germline-derived CDR1 and CDR2 are LNHDA and SQIVND (reference sequence). Full variable domain (outside the CDR3, taken from reference TRBV19 and TRBJ1-2): DGGITQSPKYLFRKEGQNVTLSCEQNLNHDAMYWYRQDPGQGLRLIYYSQIVNDFQKGDIAEGYSVSREKKESFPLTVTSAQKNPTAFYLCASSSRPGTAVNGYTFGSGTRLTVV.

This chain uses TRBV2 with TRBJ2-6; 8 positions match TRBD1. The germline V gene has CDR1 SNHLY and CDR2 FYNNEI. After removal of 2 bases from V and 2 bases from J, the junction contained 5 bases not matched to a gene. The CDR3 sequence is 17 residues long. Here the CDR3 reads CASSELGQGTGANVLTF. CDR3 coding DNA: TGTGCCAGCAGTGAACTAGGACAGGGAACTGGGGCCAACGTCCTGACTTTC.

This clonotype was seen at least ten times. The gene calls are TRBV29-1 and TRBJ1-2; tentatively, D is TRBD1 (5 bases). Per germline, CDR1 SQVTM and CDR2 ANQGSEA. V was clipped by 7 bases and J by 4 bases, with 16 bases between them. This CDR3 has 13 residues. This CDR3 reads CSAEGQGGYGYTF. In DNA, the CDR3 is TGCAGCGCCGAAGGGCAGGGTGGCTATGGCTACACCTTC.

This clonotype was seen a few times. The V gene is TRBV9, the J gene TRBJ2-1; 7 nucleotides align to TRBD2. The V and J ends lost 0 bases and 8 bases, in that order; junction bases with no gene match: 8. Germline CDR1 and CDR2: SGDLS and YYNGEE. The CDR3 length is 15 residues. As DNA, the CDR3 is TGTGCCAGCAGCGTAGGGGCGGGAGTAGGGGATGAGCAGTTCTTC. This codes for CASSVGAGVGDEQFF.

The chain employs TRBV4-2 and TRBJ2-2; maybe TRBD2 (6 bases). The CDR3 covers 17 residues. Germline-derived CDR1 and CDR2 are LGHNA and YNFKEQ. V dropped 2 bases and J dropped 3 bases, with 16 bases sitting between them. CDR3 sequence reads: CASSQQQGLAHTGELFF. CDR3 DNA sequence: TGTGCCAGCAGCCAACAGCAAGGGCTAGCGCACACCGGGGAGCTGTTTTTT.

This clonotype showed up just a few times. The rearrangement links TRBV5-1 to TRBJ2-1; possible D gene TRBD2, 6 bases. V gave up 0 bases and J gave up 10 bases, with 23 bases separating them. From germline, CDR1 is SGHRS and CDR2 YFSETQ. The CDR3 sequence is 17 residues long. In DNA form, the CDR3 reads TGCGCCAGCAGCTTGGACCTTAGCGGAAGGGTGAAGGGGGAGCAGTTCTTC. This translates into CASSLDLSGRVKGEQFF.

The chain is built from TRBV12-3 or TRBV12-4 and TRBJ1-6; D is unclear. The V gene lost 1 base and the J gene lost 9 bases, with 13 bases spanning the gap. This CDR3 is built from 15 residues. The DNA of the CDR3 is TGTGCCAGCAGTTTAGAAGGGCCGCCGTTTTCACCCCTCCACTTT. It translates to CASSLEGPPFSPLHF.

Only a few counts were recorded for this clonotype. The rearrangement joins TRBV4-3 to TRBJ2-2; the D gene is possibly TRBD2 (6 bases). V gave up 8 bases and J gave up 4 bases, with 17 bases separating them. Germline loops: CDR1 LGHNA, CDR2 YSLEER. The CDR3 is made up of 15 amino acids. Here the CDR3 reads CASSTLAGPTGELFF. The CDR3 coding sequence is TGCGCCAGCTCCACACTAGCAGGCCCCACCGGGGAGCTGTTTTTT.

V gene TRBV10-1 combines with J gene TRBJ2-3, with a weak D call TRBD2 (5 bases). The CDR3 length is 11 residues. V lost 3 bases to trimming and J lost 9 bases, with 7 bases between them. Germline V lookup: CDR1 WNHNN, CDR2 SYGVQD (reference sequence). The CDR3 region has the DNA TGCGCCAGCAGTGAAACGGGGACGCAGTATTTT. It codes for CASSETGTQYF.

This clonotype has ten or more counts. The chain employs TRBV12-3 or TRBV12-4 and TRBJ2-7, with 7 bases that match TRBD2. The CDR3 loop spans 14 amino acids. V lost 8 bases to trimming and J lost 3 bases; unmatched junction nucleotides: 10. The CDR3 region has the DNA TGTGCCAGCTCGGGGGGAGGAGGCGACTACGAGCAGTACTTC. This sequence encodes CASSGGGGDYEQYF.

This clonotype was counted between two and nine times. V and J are TRBV20-1 and TRBJ2-5, with TRBD1 matching 9 bases. Germline CDR1 is DFQATT and CDR2 is SNEGSKA (reference sequence). The CDR3 runs to 15 residues. The junction had 6 bases not matched to a gene; V was cut back by 0 bases and J by 4 bases. DNA for the CDR3: TGCAGTGCTAGAGATCTGGGACAGGGTCGAGAGACCCAGTACTTC. Translated, it gives CSARDLGQGRETQYF.

The chain uses TRBV12-5 and TRBJ2-5, with 8 bases that match TRBD2. The ends lost 3 bases at V and 0 bases at J; junction bases unmatched: 12. The CDR3 extends over 18 amino acids. Germline V gives CDR1 LGHNT, CDR2 FRNRAP. The DNA of the CDR3 is TGTGCTAGTGGTTTTACCGGGGCGGGAGGACCGTACCAAGAGACCCAGTACTTC. Translation gives CASGFTGAGGPYQETQYF. The whole variable domain, filled in from reference TRBV12-5 and TRBJ2-5, reads DARVTQTPRHKVTEMGQEVTMRCQPILGHNTVFWYRQTMMQGLELLAYFRNRAPLDDSGMPKDRFSAEMPDATLATLKIQPSEPRDSAVYFCASGFTGAGGPYQETQYFGPGTRLLVL.

A few counts support this clonotype. The chain links TRBV6-5 to TRBJ2-7; D is perhaps TRBD1 or TRBD2 (5 bases each). The V gene lost 6 bases and the J gene lost 5 bases, with 17 bases spanning the gap. CDR1 MNHEY and CDR2 SVGAGI come from the germline V gene. The CDR3 has 14 residues. The CDR3 region is CASSYRGTRDEQYF. CDR3 DNA: TGTGCCAGCAGCTATAGGGGAACGAGGGACGAGCAGTACTTC.